These T cell receptor beta chains were read from a single sample in a study of T cells in Graves' hyperthyroidism and ophthalmopathy. TCRdb fed the multiplex PCR reads into MiXCR, producing one record per CDR3 protein. In the table there are more than 550,000 distinct CDR3 sequences, 17% of which are singletons. Sequenced: blood. The receptors stem from a man aged 50 to 60 with Graves' hyperthyroidism. CDR3s include the opening cysteine and the closing phenylalanine or tryptophan. The order of the fields is clone size, D gene, J gene, V gene, CDR3 DNA, CDR3 protein. A D gene is named only where the DNA matches it firmly. The size entry is marked missing in some rows and otherwise reads once, few, many or a size class.

clone_size: many
d_call: TRBD1
j_call: TRBJ2-7
v_call: TRBV29-1
cdr3_nt: TGCAGCGCAAGGGGACAGGGTGGTAACGAGCAGTACTTC
cdr3_aa: CSARGQGGNEQYF

clone_size: few
d_call: TRBD1
j_call: TRBJ1-2
v_call: TRBV27
cdr3_nt: TGTGCCAGCAGTTTGACAGGGTTTAACTATGGCTACACCTTC
cdr3_aa: CASSLTGFNYGYTF

clone_size: many
d_call: NA
j_call: TRBJ1-4
v_call: TRBV2
cdr3_nt: TGTGCCAGCAGCCGGACAGCTACTAATGAAAAACTGTTTTTT
cdr3_aa: CASSRTATNEKLFF

clone_size: many
d_call: TRBD2
j_call: TRBJ2-7
v_call: TRBV5-1
cdr3_nt: TGCGCCAGCAGCTTTAGCGGGAGATTCTACGAGCAGTACTTC
cdr3_aa: CASSFSGRFYEQYF

clone_size: many
d_call: TRBD2
j_call: TRBJ2-1
v_call: TRBV20-1
cdr3_nt: TGCAGTTACCATGGGACTAGCGGGAAAGGTGAGCAGTTCTTC
cdr3_aa: CSYHGTSGKGEQFF

clone_size: many
d_call: TRBD2
j_call: TRBJ2-3
v_call: TRBV10-3
cdr3_nt: TGTGCCATCAGGGGCCTAGCGGGAAGCACAGATACGCAGTATTTT
cdr3_aa: CAIRGLAGSTDTQYF

clone_size: many
d_call: TRBD1
j_call: TRBJ2-4
v_call: TRBV18
cdr3_nt: TGTGCCAGCTCACCTTCCGTCCGGACAGGGAAAAACATTCAGTACTTC
cdr3_aa: CASSPSVRTGKNIQYF

clone_size: NA
d_call: NA
j_call: TRBJ1-5
v_call: TRBV6-1
cdr3_nt: TGTGCCAGCAGATGGAGTGGGGGAGGCAATCAGCCCCAGCATTTT
cdr3_aa: CASRWSGGGNQPQHF

clone_size: NA
d_call: NA
j_call: TRBJ1-1
v_call: TRBV9
cdr3_nt: TGTGCCAGCAGCGCCTACTCAGGGGAAACTGAAGCTTTCTTT
cdr3_aa: CASSAYSGETEAFF

clone_size: NA
d_call: NA
j_call: TRBJ1-1
v_call: TRBV6-1
cdr3_nt: TGTGCCAGCAGCCCCATCCGACGGACGAGTGAAGCTTTCTTT
cdr3_aa: CASSPIRRTSEAFF

clone_size: many
d_call: NA
j_call: TRBJ1-2
v_call: TRBV12-3/TRBV12-4
cdr3_nt: TGTGCCAGCAGTAACAGGGAAGGGTATGGCTACACCTTC
cdr3_aa: CASSNREGYGYTF

clone_size: many
d_call: NA
j_call: TRBJ2-1
v_call: TRBV10-3
cdr3_nt: TGTGCCATCAGTGAGACCGAGACCCACAATGAGCAGTTCTTC
cdr3_aa: CAISETETHNEQFF

clone_size: few
d_call: NA
j_call: TRBJ1-1
v_call: TRBV3-1
cdr3_nt: TGTGCCAGCAGCTTGCAGCATAACACTGAAGCTTTCTTT
cdr3_aa: CASSLQHNTEAFF

clone_size: many
d_call: NA
j_call: TRBJ1-4
v_call: TRBV6-5
cdr3_nt: TGTGCCAGCAGTTACAAGAACAGGCGGACCATTGGTTGGGAAAAACTGTTTTTT
cdr3_aa: CASSYKNRRTIGWEKLFF

clone_size: many
d_call: TRBD1
j_call: TRBJ2-2
v_call: TRBV7-8
cdr3_nt: TGTGCCAGCAGCCTCTCCGGGACAGGGGACACCGGGGAGCTGTTTTTT
cdr3_aa: CASSLSGTGDTGELFF

clone_size: NA
d_call: NA
j_call: TRBJ2-1
v_call: TRBV28
cdr3_nt: TGTGCCAGCAGTTTATTATGGTCTAGCAGGAGGGGGGGATCCTACAATGAGCAGTTCTTC
cdr3_aa: CASSLLWSSRRGGSYNEQFF

clone_size: NA
d_call: TRBD2
j_call: TRBJ2-2
v_call: TRBV6-5
cdr3_nt: TGTGCCAGCAGTTACTGGACTAGCGGGATCATCGGGGAGCTGTTTTTT
cdr3_aa: CASSYWTSGIIGELFF

clone_size: many
d_call: TRBD1
j_call: TRBJ1-2
v_call: TRBV2
cdr3_nt: TGTGCCAGCAGTCCGCGGACAGGGTCAATTTATGGCTACACCTTC
cdr3_aa: CASSPRTGSIYGYTF

clone_size: NA
d_call: TRBD1
j_call: TRBJ1-5
v_call: TRBV6-2/TRBV6-3
cdr3_nt: TGTGCCAGCAGAAACCTACGGGACAGGGGGGGGAATCAGCCCCAGCATTTT
cdr3_aa: CASRNLRDRGGNQPQHF

clone_size: many
d_call: TRBD1
j_call: TRBJ1-1
v_call: TRBV30
cdr3_nt: TGTGCCTGGAGTCCCCTGGACAGGGACACTGAAGCTTTCTTT
cdr3_aa: CAWSPLDRDTEAFF

clone_size: NA
d_call: TRBD1
j_call: TRBJ1-1
v_call: TRBV6-5
cdr3_nt: TGTGCCAGCAGTTACACAGGGGGCGCGACTGAAGCTTTCTTT
cdr3_aa: CASSYTGGATEAFF

clone_size: many
d_call: NA
j_call: TRBJ2-1
v_call: TRBV7-2
cdr3_nt: TGTGCCAGCTCCATCGAGAGGGCATTAAATGAGCAGTTCTTC
cdr3_aa: CASSIERALNEQFF

clone_size: many
d_call: NA
j_call: TRBJ2-5
v_call: TRBV28
cdr3_nt: TGTGCCAGCAGTTTTCTCAGGCAGCAAGAGACCCAGTACTTC
cdr3_aa: CASSFLRQQETQYF

clone_size: few
d_call: NA
j_call: TRBJ2-3
v_call: TRBV4-1
cdr3_nt: TGCGCCAGCAGCCAAGTGGGCGTTAGCACAGATACGCAGTATTTT
cdr3_aa: CASSQVGVSTDTQYF

clone_size: many
d_call: NA
j_call: TRBJ2-2
v_call: TRBV27
cdr3_nt: TGTGCCAGCAGTTTGAGAGGGTCGGACACCGGGGAGCTGTTTTTT
cdr3_aa: CASSLRGSDTGELFF

clone_size: few
d_call: NA
j_call: TRBJ2-5
v_call: TRBV6-2/TRBV6-3
cdr3_nt: TGTGCCACAAATGGAGGAGGGAAGACCCAGTACTTC
cdr3_aa: CATNGGGKTQYF

clone_size: once
d_call: NA
j_call: TRBJ2-4
v_call: TRBV19
cdr3_nt: TGTGCCAGTAGTGCCCACGGTGAAAACATTCAGTACTTC
cdr3_aa: CASSAHGENIQYF

clone_size: few
d_call: TRBD2
j_call: TRBJ2-7
v_call: TRBV29-1
cdr3_nt: TGCAGCGTTTTCGGGAGGTCAAACGAGCAGTACTTC
cdr3_aa: CSVFGRSNEQYF

clone_size: NA
d_call: NA
j_call: TRBJ2-7
v_call: TRBV5-5
cdr3_nt: TGTGCCAGCAGCTTGCAGCCCGGAGGGGGGCTCTACGAGCAGTACTTC
cdr3_aa: CASSLQPGGGLYEQYF

clone_size: many
d_call: TRBD2
j_call: TRBJ2-7
v_call: TRBV13
cdr3_nt: TGTGCCAGCAGCACCCGGACTAGCGGAGACTCCTACGAGCAGTACTTC
cdr3_aa: CASSTRTSGDSYEQYF

clone_size: few
d_call: TRBD1
j_call: TRBJ1-1
v_call: TRBV4-1
cdr3_nt: TGCGCCAGCAGCCCGGACAGGGGTCCGTACACTGAAGCTTTCTTT
cdr3_aa: CASSPDRGPYTEAFF